A single sample is the source of the 6 T cell receptor beta chains below, sequenced in a study of early stage breast cancer tumors. The data were produced by immunoSEQ multiplex PCR, yet TCRdb's version contains in-frame clones alone and is incomplete. Of 69,000 or so clones detected, approximately 80% appear once; the ten largest clones hold about 4.5%. What was sequenced was blood. These receptors all stem from a person in their forties with breast cancer.

The rearrangement links TRBV30 to TRBJ2-4; 16 bases map to TRBD2. This CDR3 has 16 residues. CDR1 and CDR2 (germline): GTSNPN, SVGIG (reference sequence). The ends lost 8 bases at V and 1 base at J; junction bases unmatched: 5. In DNA, the CDR3 is TGTGCCCCGGGACTAGCGGGAGGGGTGGCCAAAAACATTCAGTACTTC. Amino acid sequence: CAPGLAGGVAKNIQYF.

V gene TRBV5-4 combines with J gene TRBJ1-3; D gene unclear. Between the trimmed V and J ends, which lost 0 bases and 0 bases, there was a span of 7 bases. Germline CDR1 SGHNT, CDR2 YYREEE (reference sequence). The CDR3 consists of 15 residues. CDR3 sequence reads: CASSLAGYSGNTIYF. The CDR3 DNA reads as TGTGCCAGCAGCTTGGCCGGATACTCTGGAAACACCATATATTTT.

The gene calls are TRBV7-2 and TRBJ1-4; D is perhaps TRBD1 (6 bases). Germline-derived CDR1 and CDR2 are SGHTA and FQGNSA. V shed 5 bases and J shed 0 bases, with 16 bases lying between them. CDR3 length: 17 residues. CDR3 nucleotides: TGTGCCAGCAGCCGCCTACGGGGGCCTGCAACTAATGAAAAACTGTTTTTT. Amino acids: CASSRLRGPATNEKLFF.

The table lists this clone with a few counts. This chain joins TRBV29-1 and TRBJ2-7; 7 bases fit TRBD1. Germline loops: CDR1 SQVTM, CDR2 ANQGSEA. The junction had 7 bases not matched to a gene; V was cut back by 7 bases and J by 1 base. This CDR3 comprises 13 residues. The CDR3 sequence is CSARTGQSYEQYF. The CDR3 DNA reads TGCAGCGCCCGGACAGGCCAATCCTACGAGCAGTACTTC.

The chain joins TRBV27 to TRBJ2-7, with 11 bases aligning to TRBD2. The germline gives CDR1 MNHEY, CDR2 SMNVEV (reference sequence). Trimming removed 7 bases from V and 0 bases from J; junction bases left unmatched: 11. This CDR3 is 17 amino acids long. CDR3 amino acids: CASTKRGLAVDSYEQYF. CDR3 bases: TGTGCCAGCACCAAAAGGGGACTAGCGGTTGACTCCTACGAGCAGTACTTC.

The rearrangement links TRBV28 to TRBJ2-3; D possibly uses TRBD1 or TRBD2 (5 bases each). The germline gives CDR1 MDHEN, CDR2 SYDVKM. CDR3 size: 17 residues. V gave up 5 bases and J gave up 0 bases, with 18 bases separating them. CDR3 sequence reads: CASSTGGFSASTDTQYF. In nucleotides, the CDR3 is TGTGCCAGCAGTACAGGCGGGTTCTCGGCTAGCACAGATACGCAGTATTTT.